This TCR beta chain emerged from a study of shared clonotypes between healthy human individuals. Libraries were prepared by immunoSEQ multiplex PCR; TCRdb keeps only in-frame clonotypes and omits some of them. Among 190,000 or so clones listed, approximately 61% were seen once. The germline V gene encodes CDR1 MDHEN and CDR2 SYDVKM. V lost 10 bases, J lost 6 bases, and 11 bases stayed unmatched. There are 14 residues in the CDR3. J is TRBJ1-5 and V is TRBV28; 8 bases are shared with TRBD1. Sequenced material: memory CD4+ T cells sorted from blood. Sample subset: CD45RA-negative fraction. The origin of this receptor is a man younger than 40 in good health. The CDR3 DNA is TGTGCCACGGAACAGGGGGGCTTCGGTCAGCCCCAGCATTTT. This translates into CATEQGGFGQPQHF.